This TCR beta chain stems from a study of response to subunit inactivated influenza vaccine. Germline V gene lookup returns CDR1 SNHLY and CDR2 FYNNEI. V shed 10 bases, J shed 7 bases, and the junction held 13 bases outside the gene matches. CDR3 length equals 15 residues. This clonotype was seen repeatedly, ten times or more. Using its own MiXCR run on the RT-PCR reads, TCRdb lists one record per CDR3 protein. The table includes about 520,000 distinct CDR3 sequences, approximately 7.2% detected once. The specimen was PBMCs from blood, collected roughly 24 months after vaccination. This receptor was identified in a man aged 50 to 69 who received an inactivated influenza vaccine. This rearrangement joins TRBV2 to TRBJ1-4; 9 nucleotides match TRBD1. The CDR3 DNA follows: TGTGCCACCCTGGGTTCGGGACAGGGAAGTGAAAAACTGTTTTTT. As protein: CATLGSGQGSEKLFF.